This T cell receptor beta chain was documented in a study of identical twins. Each cDNA held unique molecular identifiers, and template switching gave it a universal primer site. MiXCR was run by TCRdb on the 5' RACE reads, yielding one entry per CDR3 protein. Here the sample spans hundreds of thousands of distinct CDR3 sequences, about 18% being singletons. Points on this clonotype: The target antigen is unknown.

Study-level results: Excess twin sharing in beta out-of-frame sequences was weaker. Instead of following the same donors, the conclusions were based on cross-sectional statistical analysis.

These data also formed part of another study, on T cells expressing NK-cell markers. That paper notes: Once again these clonotypes came out on top in the CD3+CD56-NKG2C+ fraction of a few donors.

This TCR was recovered from a woman aged 18 to 35 in good health. Sequenced input: PBMCs.

The CDR3 region has the DNA TGTGCCAGTCCCACCGGGATTTTACGTGATGAGCAGTTCTTC. Amino acid sequence: CASPTGILRDEQFF. The J gene is TRBJ2-1, the V gene TRBV19; tentatively, D is TRBD2 (5 bases). The CDR3 totals 14 residues. Trimming removed 8 bases at V and 8 bases at J, with 19 bases between. Germline V lookup: CDR1 LNHDA, CDR2 SQIVND (reference sequence).